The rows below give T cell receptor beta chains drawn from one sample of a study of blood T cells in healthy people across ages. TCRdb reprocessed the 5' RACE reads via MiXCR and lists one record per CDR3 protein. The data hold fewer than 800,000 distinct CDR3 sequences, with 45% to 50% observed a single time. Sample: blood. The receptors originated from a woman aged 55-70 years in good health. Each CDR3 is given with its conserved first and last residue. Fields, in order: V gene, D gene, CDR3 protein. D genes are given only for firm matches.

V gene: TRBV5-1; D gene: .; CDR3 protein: CASSVGTLYEQYF
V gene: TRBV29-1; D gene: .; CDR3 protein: CSAGGGPYNEQYF
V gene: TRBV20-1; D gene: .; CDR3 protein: CSARVGSAGHYNEQFF
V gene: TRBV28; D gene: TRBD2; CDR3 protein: CASSLFGIAGGEQYF
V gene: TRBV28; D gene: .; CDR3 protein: CASGERYEQYF
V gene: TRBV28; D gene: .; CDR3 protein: CASSRGGGSHNEQFF
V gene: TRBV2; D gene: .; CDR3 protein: CASSGPTLKAYNEQFF
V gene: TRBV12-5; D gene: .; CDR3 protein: CASGNIGPGREANYGYTF
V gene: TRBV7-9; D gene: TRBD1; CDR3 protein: CASRPSDRDYEQYF
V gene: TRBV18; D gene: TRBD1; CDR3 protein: CASSPTGTVSLDEQYF
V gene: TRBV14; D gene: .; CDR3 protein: CASTETTLSNEQYF
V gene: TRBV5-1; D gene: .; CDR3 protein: CASSLESSTDTQYF
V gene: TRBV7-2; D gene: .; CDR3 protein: CASSRGLAAYF
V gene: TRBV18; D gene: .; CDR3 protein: CASSESIADNEQYF
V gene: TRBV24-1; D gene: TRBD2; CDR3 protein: CATSDSSSGNTGELFF
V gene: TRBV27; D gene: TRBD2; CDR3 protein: CASSRAGGGLYEQYF
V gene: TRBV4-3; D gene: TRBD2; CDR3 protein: CASSQTRGGQTQYF
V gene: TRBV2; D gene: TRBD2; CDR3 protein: CASSEGLAGVGEQFF
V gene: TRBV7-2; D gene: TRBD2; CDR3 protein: CASSLATSGRGETQYF
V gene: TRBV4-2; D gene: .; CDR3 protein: CASSQGWGTDTQYF
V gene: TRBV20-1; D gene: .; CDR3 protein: CSARLNEQFF
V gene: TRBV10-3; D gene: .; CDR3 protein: CAISDGGRYYNEQFF
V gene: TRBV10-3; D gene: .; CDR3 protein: CAISAGGRGNQPQHF
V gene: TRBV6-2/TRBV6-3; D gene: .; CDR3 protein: CASSLPGVRETQYF
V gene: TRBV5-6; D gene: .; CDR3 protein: CASSLNGAEAFF
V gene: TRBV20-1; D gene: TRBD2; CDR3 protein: CSATPGLAEYNEQFF
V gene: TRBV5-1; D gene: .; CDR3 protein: CASSFGLPGVYEQYF
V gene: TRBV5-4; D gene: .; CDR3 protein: CASSLVVGAYNGQFF
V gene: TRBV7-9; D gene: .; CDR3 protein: CASSLRGTYNSPLHF
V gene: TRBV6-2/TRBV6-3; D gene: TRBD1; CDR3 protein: CASNRQGAVGYTF
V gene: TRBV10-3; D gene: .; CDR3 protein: CAISEATGNTEAFF
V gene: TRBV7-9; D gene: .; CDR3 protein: CASSERRLGGVVYNEQFF
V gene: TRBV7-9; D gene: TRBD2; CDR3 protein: CASSPGTTGGETQYF
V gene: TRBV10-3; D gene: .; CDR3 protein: CATNEGVGETQYF
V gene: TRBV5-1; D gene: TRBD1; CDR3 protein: CASSLGTGKSPLHF
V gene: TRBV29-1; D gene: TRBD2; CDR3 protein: CGIRSSGITDTQYF
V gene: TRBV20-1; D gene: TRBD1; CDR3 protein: CSATRGQGKTNEQFF
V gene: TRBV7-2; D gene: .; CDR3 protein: CASSLLASSTNEQFF
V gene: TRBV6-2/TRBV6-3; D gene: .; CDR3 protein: CASSYSSRSSYNEQYF
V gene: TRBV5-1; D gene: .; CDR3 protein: CASTSGGLTEAFF
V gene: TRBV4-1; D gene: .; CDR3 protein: CASSQAGNSYNEQFF
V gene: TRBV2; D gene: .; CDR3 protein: CASSRNRQVQFF
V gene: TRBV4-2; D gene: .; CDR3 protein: CASRQMNTGELFF
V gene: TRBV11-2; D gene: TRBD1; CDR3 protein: CASSLGGPGGFELFF
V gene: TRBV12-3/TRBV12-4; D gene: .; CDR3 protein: CASRNGRGIATDTQYF